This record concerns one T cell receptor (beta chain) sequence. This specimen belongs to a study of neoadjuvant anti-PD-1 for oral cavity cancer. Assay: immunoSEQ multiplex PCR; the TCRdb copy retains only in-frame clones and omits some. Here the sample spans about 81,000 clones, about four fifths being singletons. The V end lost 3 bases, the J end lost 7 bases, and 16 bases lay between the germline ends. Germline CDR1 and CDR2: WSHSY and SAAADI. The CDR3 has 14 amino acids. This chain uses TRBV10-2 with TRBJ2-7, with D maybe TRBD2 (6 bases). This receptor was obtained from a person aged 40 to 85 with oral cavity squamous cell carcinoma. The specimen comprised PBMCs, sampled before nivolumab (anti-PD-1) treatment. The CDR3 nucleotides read TGCGCCAGCAGTGAAACTACCGGGAGAACGGAGCAGTACTTC. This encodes CASSETTGRTEQYF.